This is a list of T cell receptor beta chains from one sample in a study of T cell responses to AZD1222 COVID-19 vaccine. The data were produced by immunoSEQ multiplex PCR, yet TCRdb's version contains in-frame clones alone and is incomplete. The profile shows 130,000 or so clones, roughly 90% of them singletons. The specimen was peripheral blood, collected on day 0 of AZD1222 vaccination. These TCRs come from an adult in good health. CDR3s include the opening cysteine and the closing phenylalanine or tryptophan. The order of the fields is D gene, J gene, clone size, V gene, CDR3 DNA, CDR3 protein. The D gene is left open where the match is weak. Rows give clone size only sometimes, using once, few, many, or a class for an expanded clone.

d_gene: TRBD2; j_gene: TRBJ2-5; abundance: once; v_gene: TRBV2; CDR3nt: TGTGCCAGCACCGGGACTAGCGACCAAGAGACCCAGTACTTC; CDR3aa: CASTGTSDQETQYF
d_gene: -; j_gene: TRBJ1-4; abundance: once; v_gene: TRBV6-6; CDR3nt: TGTGCCAGCAGTTACCCTACAGGGACTAATGAAAAACTGTTTTTT; CDR3aa: CASSYPTGTNEKLFF
d_gene: -; j_gene: TRBJ1-1; abundance: -; v_gene: TRBV28; CDR3nt: TGTGCCAGCAGTTCTCCACATATAGGAAACACTGAAGCTTTCTTT; CDR3aa: CASSSPHIGNTEAFF
d_gene: -; j_gene: TRBJ2-1; abundance: -; v_gene: TRBV7-6; CDR3nt: TGTGCCAGCAGCCCGACAGCCAACCGTCATTACAATGAGCAGTTCTTC; CDR3aa: CASSPTANRHYNEQFF
d_gene: -; j_gene: TRBJ2-7; abundance: -; v_gene: TRBV5-6; CDR3nt: TGTGCCAGCAGCGGGAGAGAGAGTTGGGACCGAGACTACGAGCAGTACTTC; CDR3aa: CASSGRESWDRDYEQYF
d_gene: -; j_gene: TRBJ1-5; abundance: once; v_gene: TRBV19; CDR3nt: TGTGCCAGTAGTATAGAACCAGGGGGCAATCAGCCCCAGCATTTT; CDR3aa: CASSIEPGGNQPQHF
d_gene: -; j_gene: TRBJ1-2; abundance: once; v_gene: TRBV3-1/TRBV3-2; CDR3nt: TGTGCCAGCAGCCCCCTACAGAACTATGGCTACACCTTC; CDR3aa: CASSPLQNYGYTF
d_gene: TRBD1; j_gene: TRBJ1-3; abundance: -; v_gene: TRBV7-3; CDR3nt: TGTGCCAGCAGCTTAACGACAGGGCCAGGAAACACCATATATTTT; CDR3aa: CASSLTTGPGNTIYF
d_gene: -; j_gene: TRBJ2-7; abundance: -; v_gene: TRBV5-1; CDR3nt: TGCGCCAGCAGCTTTGGGAGGAACTACGAGCAGTACTTC; CDR3aa: CASSFGRNYEQYF
d_gene: TRBD1; j_gene: TRBJ1-4; abundance: -; v_gene: TRBV30; CDR3nt: TGTGCCTGGAGTCCGGGACAGGGTTTAGGAAAACTGTTTTTT; CDR3aa: CAWSPGQGLGKLFF
d_gene: -; j_gene: TRBJ1-1; abundance: -; v_gene: TRBV7-6; CDR3nt: TGTGCCAGCAGCACCCACCCGGACAGACAGACTGAAGCTTTCTTT; CDR3aa: CASSTHPDRQTEAFF
d_gene: -; j_gene: TRBJ1-5; abundance: -; v_gene: TRBV20-1; CDR3nt: TGCAGTGCTAGTGGTCGCAATCAGCCCCAGCATTTT; CDR3aa: CSASGRNQPQHF
d_gene: TRBD1; j_gene: TRBJ2-3; abundance: -; v_gene: TRBV19; CDR3nt: TGTGCCAGTAACGGACAGGCGGTAAGCACAGATACGCAGTATTTT; CDR3aa: CASNGQAVSTDTQYF
d_gene: -; j_gene: TRBJ1-2; abundance: -; v_gene: TRBV12-3/TRBV12-4; CDR3nt: TGTGCCAGCAGTTTAGGACAAGGAGGGGGCTACACCTTC; CDR3aa: CASSLGQGGGYTF
d_gene: -; j_gene: TRBJ2-5; abundance: -; v_gene: TRBV21-1; CDR3nt: TGTGCCAGCAGCAACCCGGGAATGGGGGGAGAGACCCAGTACTTC; CDR3aa: CASSNPGMGGETQYF
d_gene: -; j_gene: TRBJ1-1; abundance: -; v_gene: TRBV21-1; CDR3nt: TGTGCCAGCAGCAAAGATAATGGGTATTCGATGAACACTGAAGCTTTCTTT; CDR3aa: CASSKDNGYSMNTEAFF
d_gene: -; j_gene: TRBJ1-5; abundance: -; v_gene: TRBV28; CDR3nt: TGTGCCAGCAGTTTAAGGGGGCAGCCCCAGCATTTT; CDR3aa: CASSLRGQPQHF
d_gene: -; j_gene: TRBJ1-6; abundance: -; v_gene: TRBV19; CDR3nt: TGTGCCAGCTCCCCCGGCGGGTGGAAGAATTCACCCCTCCACTTT; CDR3aa: CASSPGGWKNSPLHF
d_gene: TRBD1; j_gene: TRBJ2-5; abundance: -; v_gene: TRBV29-1; CDR3nt: TGCAGCTCCCGGGACAGGGGGCGAGAGACCCAGTACTTC; CDR3aa: CSSRDRGRETQYF
d_gene: -; j_gene: TRBJ2-1; abundance: -; v_gene: TRBV5-1; CDR3nt: TGCGCCAGCGCGTCCACAGGAAGCTCCTACAATGAGCAGTTCTTC; CDR3aa: CASASTGSSYNEQFF
d_gene: -; j_gene: TRBJ1-1; abundance: -; v_gene: TRBV6-5; CDR3nt: TGTGCCAGCAGTTACTCTTCCAAAGGTGAAGCTTTCTTT; CDR3aa: CASSYSSKGEAFF
d_gene: TRBD1; j_gene: TRBJ2-4; abundance: -; v_gene: TRBV5-1; CDR3nt: TGCGCCAGCAGCTGGGACAGACCATTAGCCAAAAACATTCAGTACTTC; CDR3aa: CASSWDRPLAKNIQYF
d_gene: TRBD1; j_gene: TRBJ2-7; abundance: once; v_gene: TRBV18; CDR3nt: TGTGCCAGCTCACGACAGGGTTTTGACTACGAGCAGTACTTC; CDR3aa: CASSRQGFDYEQYF
d_gene: TRBD1; j_gene: TRBJ1-5; abundance: -; v_gene: TRBV5-1; CDR3nt: TGCGCCAGCCCCAAAAGGGACAGGGGGATTGATAGCAATCAGCCCCAGCATTTT; CDR3aa: CASPKRDRGIDSNQPQHF
d_gene: -; j_gene: TRBJ2-7; abundance: -; v_gene: TRBV18; CDR3nt: TGTGCCAGCTCACCCCTTGAGTTATACGAGCAGTACTTC; CDR3aa: CASSPLELYEQYF
d_gene: TRBD1; j_gene: TRBJ2-7; abundance: -; v_gene: TRBV9; CDR3nt: TGTGCCAGCAGCGGACTCGGGACAGGGGGTATCTACGAGCAGTACTTC; CDR3aa: CASSGLGTGGIYEQYF
d_gene: TRBD2; j_gene: TRBJ2-1; abundance: -; v_gene: TRBV19; CDR3nt: TGTGCCAGTAGTATAGGACTAGCGGATATTTACAATGAGCAGTTCTTC; CDR3aa: CASSIGLADIYNEQFF
d_gene: -; j_gene: TRBJ2-7; abundance: -; v_gene: TRBV7-8; CDR3nt: TGTGCCAGCAGCCTCTCCTACGAGCAGTACTTC; CDR3aa: CASSLSYEQYF
d_gene: -; j_gene: TRBJ2-1; abundance: -; v_gene: TRBV5-6; CDR3nt: TGTGCCAGCAGCTTGGGCCCGGTAGATCAGGAGCAGTTCTTC; CDR3aa: CASSLGPVDQEQFF
d_gene: -; j_gene: TRBJ1-2; abundance: -; v_gene: TRBV21-1; CDR3nt: TGTGCCAGCAGCGCCCGCCCCCGGGGCGTTAGCCACTTAGATTATGGCTACACCTTC; CDR3aa: CASSARPRGVSHLDYGYTF
d_gene: -; j_gene: TRBJ2-2; abundance: -; v_gene: TRBV24-1; CDR3nt: TGTGCCACCTCTCGACCGAACACCGGGGAGCTGTTTTTT; CDR3aa: CATSRPNTGELFF
d_gene: -; j_gene: TRBJ2-3; abundance: -; v_gene: TRBV18; CDR3nt: TGTGCCAGCTCACAAGGATCCGATACGCAGTATTTT; CDR3aa: CASSQGSDTQYF
d_gene: -; j_gene: TRBJ2-1; abundance: -; v_gene: TRBV5-4; CDR3nt: TGTGCCAGCAGTTCTGGAGCGCATTCTAACAATGAGCAGTTCTTC; CDR3aa: CASSSGAHSNNEQFF
d_gene: TRBD2; j_gene: TRBJ2-1; abundance: -; v_gene: TRBV5-1; CDR3nt: TGCGCCAGCAGCTACGGAGGAGGGACTAGCGATGCTGAGCAGTTCTTC; CDR3aa: CASSYGGGTSDAEQFF
d_gene: -; j_gene: TRBJ2-1; abundance: few; v_gene: TRBV6-4; CDR3nt: TGTGCCAGCAGTACCCAGGGGGAGGGATACAATGAGCAGTTCTTC; CDR3aa: CASSTQGEGYNEQFF
d_gene: TRBD2; j_gene: TRBJ2-1; abundance: -; v_gene: TRBV2; CDR3nt: TGTGCCAGCAATTTAGCGGGAGTAAGAAATGAGCAGTTCTTC; CDR3aa: CASNLAGVRNEQFF
d_gene: -; j_gene: TRBJ2-1; abundance: -; v_gene: TRBV27; CDR3nt: TGTGCCAGCAGTTTAGGCCATTCTACAAATGAGCAGTTCTTC; CDR3aa: CASSLGHSTNEQFF
d_gene: -; j_gene: TRBJ1-3; abundance: -; v_gene: TRBV5-1; CDR3nt: TGCGCCAGGTATGAGGGAAACACCATATATTTT; CDR3aa: CARYEGNTIYF
d_gene: TRBD1; j_gene: TRBJ1-2; abundance: -; v_gene: TRBV7-4; CDR3nt: TGTGCCAGCAGCGGAACGGGACAGCTCTATGGCTACACCTTC; CDR3aa: CASSGTGQLYGYTF
d_gene: -; j_gene: TRBJ1-5; abundance: once; v_gene: TRBV29-1; CDR3nt: TGCAGCGTGGGAAGGGGTGGCAATCAGCCCCAGCATTTT; CDR3aa: CSVGRGGNQPQHF
d_gene: -; j_gene: TRBJ1-2; abundance: -; v_gene: TRBV4-1; CDR3nt: TGCGCCAGCAGCTCACCGGGGGTATATGGCTACACCTTC; CDR3aa: CASSSPGVYGYTF
d_gene: TRBD1; j_gene: TRBJ1-2; abundance: -; v_gene: TRBV18; CDR3nt: TGTGCCAGCTCACTTACTCGACAGGGTGGCTATGGCTACACCTTC; CDR3aa: CASSLTRQGGYGYTF
d_gene: TRBD1; j_gene: TRBJ1-2; abundance: -; v_gene: TRBV2; CDR3nt: TGTGCCAGCAGCCGACAGGGGGCGGACTATGGCTACACCTTC; CDR3aa: CASSRQGADYGYTF
d_gene: TRBD1; j_gene: TRBJ2-1; abundance: -; v_gene: TRBV28; CDR3nt: TGTGCCAGCAGTTTGGGACAGCCCTACAATGAGCAGTTCTTC; CDR3aa: CASSLGQPYNEQFF
d_gene: -; j_gene: TRBJ1-2; abundance: -; v_gene: TRBV11-1; CDR3nt: TGTGCCAGCAGCTTCGATGACCGACCCTATGGCTACACCTTC; CDR3aa: CASSFDDRPYGYTF
d_gene: TRBD2; j_gene: TRBJ2-1; abundance: -; v_gene: TRBV27; CDR3nt: TGTGCCAGCAGTTCCCCCACAACTAGCGGGAGGGTTAATGAGCAGTTCTTC; CDR3aa: CASSSPTTSGRVNEQFF